This TCR beta chain is drawn from a study of cytomegalovirus exposure and HLA in healthy donors. Study details: Genotyping of 400 or so donors showed that 80% to 85% belonged to the Caucasian-associated ancestry cluster.

Germline loops: CDR1 WNHNN, CDR2 SYGVQD (reference sequence). CDR3 length equals 15 residues. The V and J ends lost 0 bases and 1 base respectively, with 6 bases between them. Primers for the PCR totalled 60 Vbeta and 13 Jbeta. The assay was immunoSEQ multiplex PCR, and TCRdb's table has in-frame clones only and misses some. Here the sample spans some 120,000 clones, roughly 77% being singletons. Sequenced material: PBMCs. This receptor was identified in a man aged 35 to 55 in good health and CMV-seronegative. This chain uses TRBV10-1 with TRBJ2-2; possible D gene TRBD2, 5 bases. The chain's CDR3 is CASSESRGNTGELFF. CDR3 bases: TGCGCCAGCAGTGAGTCTCGGGGGAACACCGGGGAGCTGTTTTTT.